This T cell receptor beta chain derives from a study of blood T cells in healthy people across ages. Study observations and caveats: Per million T cells, TCR beta diversity dropped about linearly as age rose. In long-lived donors, naive CD4+ cell counts and diversity exceeded those of aged donors.

With respect to this clonotype: The antigen is unknown. This may stem from a read error, because a much larger clone lies one nucleotide away.

A second PCR, run for about 7 to 11 cycles, used a sample-barcoded 5' primer plus a J-beta primer mix. Each cDNA molecule was tagged by a template-switch adaptor with 12 random nucleotides. Each CDR3 protein is one row after TCRdb ran MiXCR on the 5' RACE reads. The sample includes 1,500,000 or so distinct CDR3 sequences, around 59% of them seen just once. The CDR3 is 16 residues long. The germline V gene has CDR1 KGHDR and CDR2 SFDVKD. The receptor comes from a man younger than 35 in good health. V usage is TRBV24-1 and J usage is TRBJ2-5; D call uncertain. The J call may be wrong; the DNA end is better matched by TRBJ2-1. The sample comprised blood. DNA for the CDR3: TGTGCCACCAGTGACCATGAATCTTCTCTCCAAGAGACCCAGTTCTTC. Translation: CATSDHESSLQETQFF.